These 15 T cell receptor beta chains share one sample of origin, sequenced in a study of T cell repertoires in cytomegalovirus infection. One entry per CDR3 protein results from TCRdb running MiXCR on the reads. Altogether about 830,000 distinct CDR3 sequences are present, 32% being singletons, with the ten largest covering roughly 12%. Their cognate antigens are unknown. The sample in question was cultured CD8+ T cells from PBMCs, obtained from culture after CMV antigen stimulation. These receptor sequences come from a human donor in good health (CMV status not recorded). Some clones in this sample may be carry-over from other donors' samples.

This clonotype showed up just a few times. This chain uses TRBV12-5 with TRBJ1-1; no definite D call. This CDR3 spans 11 amino acids. V dropped 5 bases and J dropped 2 bases, with 3 bases sitting between them. In germline, CDR1 is LGHNT, CDR2 FRNRAP. The CDR3 loop is CASGANTEAFF. DNA for the CDR3: TGTGCTAGTGGTGCAAACACTGAAGCTTTCTTT.

CDR3 in amino acids: CASSLGQGTAEFGYTF. CDR3 DNA sequence: TGTGCCAGCAGCTTAGGACAGGGGACGGCTGAATTCGGCTACACCTTC. The chain employs TRBV7-9 and TRBJ1-2, with 8 bases fitting TRBD1. The length of the CDR3 is 16 residues. V trimming: 1 base; J trimming: 8 bases; junction bases outside the gene matches: 12. In germline, CDR1 is SEHNR, CDR2 FQNEAQ (reference sequence).

The rearrangement joins TRBV7-6 to TRBJ1-2; a weak D match, TRBD1 (6 bases). Trimming left V 5 bases short and J 3 bases short, with 19 bases between. This CDR3 has 16 amino acids. CDR1 SGHVS and CDR2 FNYEAQ come from the germline V gene. The DNA of the CDR3 is TGTGCCAGCAGCCCGACCTGGGACACAACCTACTATGGCTACACCTTC. Its translation is CASSPTWDTTYYGYTF.

This clonotype was recorded only once. A much larger clone differs by one base, so this may be a read error. The CDR3 bases are TGTCCCAGCAGCTTCGAAGCGGGGCTTGGAGAGCAGTTCTTC. Translating it yields CPSSFEAGLGEQFF. The chain carries TRBV7-6 and TRBJ2-1; 7 nucleotides line up with TRBD2. The length of the CDR3 is 14 residues. Germline V gene lookup returns CDR1 SGHVS and CDR2 FNYEAQ.

The chain employs TRBV29-1 and TRBJ1-1; TRBD1 is a possible D gene (6 bases). The CDR3 totals 12 residues. Germline CDR1 and CDR2: SQVTM and ANQGSEA. The ends were cut back, 7 bases at V and 0 bases at J, with 9 bases in the middle. Written as DNA, the CDR3 is TGCAGCGGGACAGAGATGAACACTGAAGCTTTCTTT. As protein: CSGTEMNTEAFF.

This chain uses TRBV27 with TRBJ2-7; D gene ambiguous. V was pared by 8 bases and J by 3 bases, with 5 bases between. The CDR3 is made up of 10 amino acids. Germline CDR1 and CDR2: MNHEY and SMNVEV (reference sequence). This CDR3 reads CASGYYEQYF. The CDR3 DNA sequence: TGTGCCAGCGGATACTACGAGCAGTACTTC.

The CDR3 reads CASSQGGGRVSYEQYF. The CDR3 region has the DNA TGCGCCAGCAGCCAAGGAGGGGGTCGGGTCTCCTACGAGCAGTACTTC. V is TRBV4-1 and J is TRBJ2-7; possible D gene TRBD1, 6 bases. Trimming took off 1 base at V and 0 bases at J, with 13 bases between the two ends. This CDR3 is 16 amino acids long. Germline V CDR1 and CDR2: MGHRA, YSYEKL.

Concerning this clonotype: With a much larger clone just one base away, this may be a read error. The chain carries TRBV6-1 and TRBJ2-6; 10 bases are a match to TRBD2. Germline V gene lookup returns CDR1 MNHNS and CDR2 SASEGT. The CDR3 is made up of 17 amino acids. CDR3 loop: CVSGRLAGPSGANVLTF. The CDR3 DNA reads as TGTGTCAGCGGTCGACTAGCGGGTCCTTCTGGGGCCAACGTCCTGACTTTC.

This clonotype was found many times. The gene calls are TRBV10-3 and TRBJ2-1, with 9 bases lining up with TRBD1. J was trimmed by 8 bases and V by 7 bases; bases with no gene match: 12. The CDR3 is 15 residues long. Germline V gives CDR1 ENHRY, CDR2 SYGVKD. The CDR3 spells CAINVPGQGHDEQFF. DNA for the CDR3: TGTGCCATCAACGTTCCGGGACAGGGTCACGATGAGCAGTTCTTC.

Turning to this clonotype: Its ends do not fully match the called genes, so a read error is possible. This chain joins TRBV11-3 and TRBJ1-5; D uncertain. Germline V gene data show CDR1 as SGHNT and CDR2 as YENEEA. The CDR3 is made up of 16 amino acids. The CDR3 sequence: CAGSLPTARSYQPQHF. CDR3 bases: TGTGCCGGCAGCTTACCCACGGCCCGAAGTTATCAGCCCCAGCATTTT.

The CDR3 sequence is CATSDLPLKTGKPYEQYF. As DNA, the CDR3 is TGTGCCACCAGTGATTTGCCCCTGAAGACAGGCAAACCCTACGAGCAGTACTTC. V gene TRBV24-1 combines with J gene TRBJ2-7; weak D call: TRBD1 (6 bases). Germline assignment: CDR1 KGHDR and CDR2 SFDVKD. This CDR3 spans 18 amino acids. With 0 bases removed from V and 2 bases from J, the gap between germline ends came to 19 bases.

The chain uses TRBV19 and TRBJ2-1; 12 positions match TRBD1. The junction had 9 bases not matched to a gene; V was cut back by 5 bases and J by 4 bases. The CDR3 sequence is 17 residues long. The V gene's germline CDR1 is LNHDA and CDR2 SQIVND (reference sequence). CDR3 DNA: TGTGCCAGTAGTGTATCCGGGACAGGGGGCGCTTACAATGAGCAGTTCTTC. It encodes CASSVSGTGGAYNEQFF.

The J gene is TRBJ2-4, the V gene TRBV27, with no clear D. V lost 2 bases to trimming and J lost 12 bases, with 14 bases between them. The CDR3 totals 13 residues. CDR1 is MNHEY, CDR2 SMNVEV, per germline (reference sequence). The CDR3 nucleotides read TGTGCCAGCAGTTTAGGGGTCGGGTCAGCTCAGTACTTC. Amino acids: CASSLGVGSAQYF.

This clonotype was detected ten times or more. The chain has TRBV11-1 and TRBJ1-1; D call uncertain. Germline CDR1 and CDR2: SGHAT and FQDESV (reference sequence). The CDR3 sequence is 14 residues long. Trimming shortened V by 2 bases and J by 1 base, and 8 bases separated the two germline ends. This chain's CDR3 is CASSLKSANTEAFF. The CDR3 DNA follows: TGTGCCAGCAGCTTAAAGTCGGCGAACACTGAAGCTTTCTTT.

In this sample, this clonotype turned up a few times. The V gene is TRBV7-8, the J gene TRBJ1-2; no definite D call. Germline V gives CDR1 SGHVS, CDR2 FQNEAQ. The length of the CDR3 is 14 residues. V was trimmed by 0 bases and J by 6 bases, leaving 11 bases between them. The CDR3 DNA sequence: TGTGCCAGCAGCTTAGCGGGAACTCATGATGGCTACACCTTC. It is translated as CASSLAGTHDGYTF.